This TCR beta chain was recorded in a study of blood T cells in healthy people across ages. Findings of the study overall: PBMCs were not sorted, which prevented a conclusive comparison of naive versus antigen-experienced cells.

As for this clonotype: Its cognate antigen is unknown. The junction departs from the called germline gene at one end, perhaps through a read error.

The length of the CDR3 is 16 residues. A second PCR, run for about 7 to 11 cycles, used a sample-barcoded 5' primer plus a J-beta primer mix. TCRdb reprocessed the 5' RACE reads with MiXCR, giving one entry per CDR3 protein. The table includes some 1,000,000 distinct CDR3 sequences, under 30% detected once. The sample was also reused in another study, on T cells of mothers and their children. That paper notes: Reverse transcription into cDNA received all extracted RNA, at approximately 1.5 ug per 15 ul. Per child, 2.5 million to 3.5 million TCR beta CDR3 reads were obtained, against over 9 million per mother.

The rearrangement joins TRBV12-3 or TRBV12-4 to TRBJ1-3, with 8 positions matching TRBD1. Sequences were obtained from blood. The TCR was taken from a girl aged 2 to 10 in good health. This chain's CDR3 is CASSRQGIGAGNTMYF. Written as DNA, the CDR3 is TGTGCCAGCAGTCGACAGGGGATCGGGGCTGGAAACACCATGTATTTT.